The present T cell receptor (beta chain) was sequenced within a study of blood T cell repertoires in COVID-19. Whole-study context: The United States, Italy and Spain supplied acute and convalescent COVID-19 samples. Sample material is recorded as cDNA or gDNA derived from T cells, B-cell-depleted T cells, or PBMCs.

Deletions cut 2 bases from V and 2 bases from J, with 10 bases between. Germline CDR1 reads SGHRS; CDR2 reads YFSETQ. This CDR3 contains 14 residues. This clone was detected a few times. In the authors' methods: For nucleated cells, counts were estimated from reference gene primer amplification. Profiled with immunoSEQ multiplex PCR; TCRdb holds only in-frame clones, not every one. V and J calls and clone size follow that table, whereas D and trimming were derived from the DNA. The top ten hold 4% to 5% of the sample, which has 260,000 or so clones, roughly four fifths seen once. This sequence originates from a woman in her seventies with acute or convalescent COVID-19. The sequencing sample was made of peripheral blood. The rearrangement links TRBV5-1 to TRBJ2-5, with a tentative D call TRBD2 (5 bases). The CDR3 loop reads CASSLTGIQETQYF. For the CDR3, the DNA is TGCGCCAGCAGCTTAACCGGGATTCAAGAGACCCAGTACTTC. The full variable domain, rest sourced from reference TRBV5-1 and TRBJ2-5, is KAGVTQTPRYLIKTRGQQVTLSCSPISGHRSVSWYQQTPGQGLQFLFEYFSETQRNKGNFPGRFSGRQFSNSRSEMNVSTLELGDSALYLCASSLTGIQETQYFGPGTRLLVL.